The rows below give T cell receptor beta chains drawn from one sample of a study of blood T cell repertoires in COVID-19. Clones were sequenced by immunoSEQ multiplex PCR, and TCRdb holds only the in-frame ones, with some missing. The sample carries 300,000 to 400,000 clones, 86% recorded once. The sequenced sample was PBMCs or T cells enriched from blood (not recorded which). The receptors here all came from a woman in her forties with acute COVID-19. CDR3s include the opening cysteine and the closing phenylalanine or tryptophan. D genes are given only for firm matches. The size of a clone is reported for some rows only, either as once, few or many, or as a class for expanded clones.

D,V,size,J,CDR3,DNA
-,TRBV28,once,TRBJ1-3,CASGADRASGNTIYF,TGTGCCAGCGGGGCGGACAGAGCCTCTGGAAACACCATATATTTT
-,TRBV3-1/TRBV3-2,-,TRBJ1-3,CASSQGTVSGNTIYF,TGTGCCAGCAGCCAAGGTACTGTCTCTGGAAACACCATATATTTT
TRBD1,TRBV28,-,TRBJ1-1,CASSFFYGQGSNTEAFF,TGTGCCAGCAGTTTCTTTTACGGACAGGGGTCGAACACTGAAGCTTTCTTT
TRBD1,TRBV5-4,-,TRBJ2-3,CASSPVGGRDTQYF,TGTGCCAGCAGCCCCGTAGGGGGCCGGGATACGCAGTATTTT
TRBD1,TRBV7-8,-,TRBJ1-6,CASSPGGSLVGPLHF,TGTGCCAGCAGCCCAGGGGGTTCCCTTGTTGGACCCCTCCACTTT
TRBD2,TRBV5-4,-,TRBJ2-5,CASSLSQRGQETQYF,TGTGCCAGCAGCTTGAGCCAGCGGGGGCAAGAGACCCAGTACTTC
TRBD2,TRBV18,-,TRBJ2-2,CASSPRPYSGSPGELFF,TGTGCCAGCTCACCTAGACCTTACAGCGGGAGTCCCGGGGAGCTGTTTTTT
TRBD1,TRBV18,once,TRBJ1-3,CASSRWDRVSGNTIYF,TGTGCCAGCTCACGATGGGACAGGGTCTCTGGAAACACCATATATTTT
TRBD1,TRBV7-2,-,TRBJ1-1,CASSFGTGVTEAFF,TGTGCCAGCAGCTTCGGGACAGGGGTCACTGAAGCTTTCTTT
TRBD1,TRBV29-1,-,TRBJ2-4,CSVEGQGFDIQYF,TGCAGCGTGGAGGGACAGGGGTTTGACATTCAGTACTTC
-,TRBV19,-,TRBJ1-5,CASSIQGIQPQHF,TGTGCCAGTAGTATACAGGGGATTCAGCCCCAGCATTTT
-,TRBV2,-,TRBJ1-1,CASSVQERNTEAFF,TGTGCCAGCAGTGTACAGGAAAGGAACACTGAAGCTTTCTTT
TRBD1,TRBV7-9,-,TRBJ2-5,CASSLSGQQETQYF,TGTGCCAGCAGCTTATCGGGACAGCAAGAGACCCAGTACTTC
-,TRBV27,-,TRBJ1-1,CASRGRDTEAFF,TGTGCCAGCAGGGGCAGGGACACTGAAGCTTTCTTT
-,TRBV6-5,-,TRBJ1-5,CASGADSGLQPQHF,TGTGCCAGTGGGGCGGATTCGGGTTTGCAGCCCCAGCATTTT
-,TRBV7-9,-,TRBJ2-2,CASSSLPQDRNTGELFF,TGTGCCAGCAGCTCCCTACCCCAGGACAGGAACACCGGGGAGCTGTTTTTT
-,TRBV3-1/TRBV3-2,-,TRBJ1-1,CASSQVLRTEAFF,TGTGCCAGCAGCCAAGTCTTGAGGACTGAAGCTTTCTTT
-,TRBV19,-,TRBJ2-7,CASRQSLGEQYF,TGTGCCAGTCGACAGAGTCTGGGCGAGCAGTACTTC
TRBD1,TRBV4-3,-,TRBJ1-3,CASSQDLPGTELTSGNTIYF,TGCGCCAGCAGCCAAGATTTGCCCGGGACAGAATTAACCTCTGGAAACACCATATATTTT
TRBD1,TRBV7-2,-,TRBJ1-2,CASSLETGRGYTF,TGTGCCAGCAGCTTAGAGACAGGGCGGGGCTACACCTTC
-,TRBV7-8,-,TRBJ1-1,CASSSQRNTEAFF,TGTGCCAGCAGCTCACAAAGAAACACTGAAGCTTTCTTT
TRBD1,TRBV7-6,-,TRBJ2-3,CASSVTGGTDTQYF,TGTGCCAGCAGCGTGACAGGGGGCACAGATACGCAGTATTTT
TRBD1,TRBV19,-,TRBJ2-7,CASSLLPGQGSYEQYF,TGTGCCAGTAGTCTCCTGCCGGGACAGGGATCCTACGAGCAGTACTTC
TRBD1,TRBV9,-,TRBJ2-1,CASSVAGTGLYNEQFF,TGTGCCAGCAGCGTAGCCGGGACAGGCCTTTACAATGAGCAGTTCTTC
TRBD2,TRBV10-3,-,TRBJ2-3,CAISAASGGPDTQYF,TGTGCCATCAGTGCTGCTAGCGGGGGGCCAGATACGCAGTATTTT
-,TRBV7-2,-,TRBJ2-6,CASSLPSDRLSGANVLTF,TGTGCCAGCAGCTTGCCATCCGACAGGCTCTCTGGGGCCAACGTCCTGACTTTC
-,TRBV4-1,-,TRBJ1-5,CASSQGYGERQPQHF,TGCGCCAGCAGCCAGGGTTACGGGGAGAGGCAGCCCCAGCATTTT
-,TRBV12-3/TRBV12-4,-,TRBJ1-5,CASSLRGIQPQHF,TGTGCCAGCAGTTTACGGGGGATCCAGCCCCAGCATTTT
-,TRBV5-4,-,TRBJ1-6,CASSLGQVRNSPLHF,TGTGCCAGCAGCTTGGGGCAGGTCAGGAATTCACCCCTCCACTTT
TRBD2,TRBV5-6,-,TRBJ2-4,CASSRMTSGSGTKNIQYF,TGTGCCAGCAGCCGGATGACTAGCGGGAGTGGGACCAAAAACATTCAGTACTTC
TRBD1,TRBV3-1/TRBV3-2,-,TRBJ1-1,CASSQVGQGRTEAFF,TGTGCCAGCAGCCAAGTGGGACAGGGGAGAACTGAAGCTTTCTTT
-,TRBV12-3/TRBV12-4,-,TRBJ1-5,CASSLAALQPQHF,TGTGCCAGCAGTTTAGCAGCTCTCCAGCCCCAGCATTTT
TRBD2,TRBV7-2,-,TRBJ2-1,CASSGGLGSSYNEQFF,TGTGCCAGCAGCGGCGGACTAGGGAGCTCCTACAATGAGCAGTTCTTC
-,TRBV28,-,TRBJ1-4,CASSPYRVEKLFF,TGTGCCAGCAGCCCGTACAGGGTTGAAAAACTGTTTTTT
-,TRBV21-1,-,TRBJ2-7,CASSKEGRDRATWPVSYEQYF,TGTGCCAGCAGCAAAGAAGGGCGGGACAGGGCGACATGGCCCGTCTCCTACGAGCAGTACTTC
TRBD1,TRBV4-3,-,TRBJ2-7,CASSQDQGDRYEQYF,TGCGCCAGCAGCCAAGATCAGGGGGACAGGTACGAGCAGTACTTC
TRBD1,TRBV28,-,TRBJ1-2,CASSQRTGVLYTF,TGTGCCAGCAGCCAAAGGACAGGGGTCCTCTACACCTTC
-,TRBV6-5,-,TRBJ1-1,CASTAGTEAFF,TGTGCCAGCACCGCCGGGACTGAAGCTTTCTTT
-,TRBV27,-,TRBJ1-1,CASSLDSRAAEAFF,TGTGCCAGCAGTTTAGACAGCCGGGCTGCTGAAGCTTTCTTT
-,TRBV7-3,-,TRBJ2-1,CASSQALGSYNEQFF,TGTGCCAGCAGCCAGGCGCTGGGCTCCTACAATGAGCAGTTCTTC
TRBD1,TRBV11-2,-,TRBJ1-1,CASSPWTGKVNTEAFF,TGTGCCAGCAGCCCATGGACAGGGAAGGTGAACACTGAAGCTTTCTTT
TRBD1,TRBV7-9,-,TRBJ2-2,CASSPSDRATGELFF,TGTGCCAGCAGCCCTTCCGACAGGGCCACCGGGGAGCTGTTTTTT
TRBD2,TRBV5-1,-,TRBJ2-1,CASRGTSGNEQFF,TGCGCCAGCCGGGGGACTAGTGGGAATGAGCAGTTCTTC
-,TRBV4-3,few,TRBJ1-2,CASSQDGGYYGYTF,TGCGCCAGCAGCCAAGACGGGGGGTACTATGGCTACACCTTC
-,TRBV19,-,TRBJ2-1,CASSPGYSEQFF,TGTGCCAGTAGTCCAGGGTACAGTGAGCAGTTCTTC